This T cell receptor beta chain was recovered during a study of vaccination effects on CD4 cells after COVID-19. Some clones are missing from TCRdb's copy, which holds only in-frame ones; the method was immunoSEQ multiplex PCR. The table includes roughly 21,000 clones, 65% to 85% detected once. This CDR3 region has 15 residues. Germline CDR1 and CDR2: GTSNPN and SVGIG (reference sequence). With 5 bases removed from V and 5 bases from J, the gap between germline ends came to 21 bases. The ViraFEST assay expanded antigen-specific CD4+ T cells with viral peptide pools before sequencing. Following an approximately eleven-day culture, CD4+ T cells were purified. The study found no prior SARS-CoV-2 infection in the vaccine recipients, who tested negative for nucleocapsid antibodies. About this clone: Its antigen is as yet unknown.

This chain uses TRBV30 with TRBJ1-1; D unclear. The sample here was CD4+ T cells from PBMCs cultured with HCoV-NL63 spike peptides, taken before COVID-19 vaccination. The receptor's source is a human donor who received a COVID-19 vaccine. In nucleotides, the CDR3 is TGTGCCTGGGGTCGTGCAGACAAACGGGAAACTGAAGCTTTCTTT. As protein: CAWGRADKRETEAFF.